A selection of T cell receptor beta chains follows, all from one sample in a study of post-analysis software for immune sequencing data. MiXCR, applied by TCRdb to the PCR reads, yields one record per CDR3 protein. Here the sample spans 650,000 to 900,000 distinct CDR3 sequences, around 45% being singletons. The specimen was blood. The origin of the receptors is a girl between 5 and 17 years old with multiple sclerosis. CDR3s include the opening cysteine and the closing phenylalanine or tryptophan. The D gene is left open where the match is weak. Clone size appears in some rows only: once, few, many, or a class for an expanded clone.

j_call cdr3_length clone_size v_call d_call cdr3_nt cdr3_aa
TRBJ2-1 15 NA TRBV20-1 NA TGCAGTGCTAGACCTCCACCGACCGTCTACAATGAGCAGTTCTTC CSARPPPTVYNEQFF
TRBJ2-1 18 many TRBV7-8 TRBD2 TGTGCCAGCAGCCTTGCGGTTTTAGCGGGAGGCCCCTACAATGAGCAGTTCTTC CASSLAVLAGGPYNEQFF
TRBJ2-7 15 NA TRBV7-9 NA TGTGCCAGCAGCTCGGCGACTAGTCTCCCCTACGAGCAGTACTTC CASSSATSLPYEQYF
TRBJ2-3 15 few TRBV5-5 NA TGTGCCAGCAGCTTGGTGGCACCGAGCACAGATACGCAGTATTTT CASSLVAPSTDTQYF
TRBJ2-2 16 few TRBV14 TRBD2 TGTGCCAGCAGCCAAGGGGAGCGGGACTTCACCGGGGAGCTGTTTTTT CASSQGERDFTGELFF
TRBJ2-1 13 NA TRBV29-1 TRBD2 TGCAGCGTCCTAGCGGGAGTTCGGGGTGAGCAGTTCTTC CSVLAGVRGEQFF
TRBJ2-3 13 NA TRBV20-1 NA TGCAGTGCTAGCGGGAGTGCCACAGATACGCAGTATTTT CSASGSATDTQYF
TRBJ2-7 16 NA TRBV7-2 TRBD1 TGTGCCAGCAGCCCCTCGCGGGACAGGGGTTTTCACGAGCAGTACTTC CASSPSRDRGFHEQYF
TRBJ1-4 15 few TRBV7-9 TRBD1 TGTGCCAGCAGCTACAAGGACAGGGGTGTTGAAAAACTGTTTTTT CASSYKDRGVEKLFF
TRBJ2-1 22 NA TRBV11-2 NA TGTGCCAGCAGCGTTCCGGGGCGCCCAGCGCAGTCCCCTGGGGGAACCTACAATGAGCAGTTCTTC CASSVPGRPAQSPGGTYNEQFF
TRBJ2-5 14 NA TRBV7-9 TRBD1 TGTGCCAGCAGCCGGACAGGGGGCGCGGAGACCCAGTACTTC CASSRTGGAETQYF
TRBJ2-7 14 NA TRBV21-1 NA TGTGCCAGCAGCAAACCTGAACTATCCTACGAGCAGTACTTC CASSKPELSYEQYF
TRBJ2-1 14 few TRBV4-3 NA TGCGCCAGCAGCCAAGGTTACGGGGACAATGAGCAGTTCTTC CASSQGYGDNEQFF
TRBJ2-3 15 NA TRBV20-1 TRBD2 TGCAGTGCTAGCCCACTAGCGTTTAGCACAGATACGCAGTATTTT CSASPLAFSTDTQYF
TRBJ1-4 14 NA TRBV5-1 NA TGCGCCAGCAGCTTGGATGGGTCCTATGAAAAACTGTTTTTT CASSLDGSYEKLFF
TRBJ2-7 14 NA TRBV12-3/TRBV12-4 TRBD1 TGTGCCAGCGGTAACAGGGGGGATTCCTACGAGCAGTACTTC CASGNRGDSYEQYF
TRBJ2-7 14 NA TRBV27 NA TGTGCCAGCAGTTTAACGCTCCGGCCAGCCGAGCAGTACTTC CASSLTLRPAEQYF
TRBJ2-3 16 few TRBV20-1 NA TGCAGTGCTAGAGATACCCGGGGTGAGGAGGCAGATACGCAGTATTTT CSARDTRGEEADTQYF
TRBJ2-5 15 NA TRBV6-5 NA TGTGCCAGCAGTCCAGGAATCTCAGAGGGGGAGACCCAGTACTTC CASSPGISEGETQYF
TRBJ1-2 14 few TRBV4-1 NA TGCGCCAGCAGCCAAGGACAGATACTATATGGCTACACCTTC CASSQGQILYGYTF
TRBJ2-7 20 NA TRBV7-2 TRBD2 TGTGCCAGCAGCTTAGCCCTACCCGGGACTAGCGGGAGTAGGGGCTACGAGCAGTACTTC CASSLALPGTSGSRGYEQYF
TRBJ2-5 15 NA TRBV4-3 NA TGCGCCAGCAGCCAAGATGGCGGGGCGGCGGAGACCCAGTACTTC CASSQDGGAAETQYF
TRBJ1-5 15 NA TRBV15 NA TGTGCCACCAGCAGAGATCTAGGGGGAAATCAGCCCCAGCATTTT CATSRDLGGNQPQHF
TRBJ1-5 16 NA TRBV7-8 NA TGTGCCAGCAGCTTATCCCTCCTTAAAGGGGATCAGCCCCAGCATTTT CASSLSLLKGDQPQHF
TRBJ2-3 11 NA TRBV9 NA TGTGCCAGTAGCGAGGGGGGCACGCAGTATTTT CASSEGGTQYF
TRBJ1-1 12 NA TRBV29-1 NA TGCAGCGTTATGGGGACGGGCACTGAAGCTTTCTTT CSVMGTGTEAFF
TRBJ2-1 16 NA TRBV6-6 TRBD2 TGTGCCAGCAGTACCGGGACTAGCGGGTTATACAATGAGCAGTTCTTC CASSTGTSGLYNEQFF
TRBJ2-5 16 once TRBV7-9 NA TGTGCCAGCAGCTTAGAAGGGGCACGTCGGGGAGAGACCCAGTACTTC CASSLEGARRGETQYF
TRBJ2-5 14 NA TRBV7-9 NA TGTGCCAGCAGCAGACGGACAGCCCCAGAGACCCAGTACTTC CASSRRTAPETQYF
TRBJ2-1 15 many TRBV12-3/TRBV12-4 NA TGTGCCAGCAGTTTCTGGGTGACTAGAATCAATGAGCAGTTCTTC CASSFWVTRINEQFF
TRBJ2-7 16 NA TRBV6-5 NA TGTGCCAGCAGCCCACCTCTCGGGCAGGGATCCTACGAGCAGTACTTC CASSPPLGQGSYEQYF